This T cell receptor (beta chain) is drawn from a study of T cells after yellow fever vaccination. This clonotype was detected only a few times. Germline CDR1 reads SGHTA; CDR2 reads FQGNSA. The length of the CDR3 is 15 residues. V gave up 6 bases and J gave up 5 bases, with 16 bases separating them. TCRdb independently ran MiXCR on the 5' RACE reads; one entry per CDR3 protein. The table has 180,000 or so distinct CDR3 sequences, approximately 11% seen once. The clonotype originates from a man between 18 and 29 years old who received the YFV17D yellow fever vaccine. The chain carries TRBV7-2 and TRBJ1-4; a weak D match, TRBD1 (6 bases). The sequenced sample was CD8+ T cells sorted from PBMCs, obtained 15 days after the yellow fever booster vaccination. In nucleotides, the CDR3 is TGTGCCAGCAGACCTCAGGGGTTGGGGAATGAAAAACTGTTTTTT. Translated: CASRPQGLGNEKLFF.